The clone carrying this T cell receptor beta chain was counted between two and nine times. Its cognate antigen is unknown. A single record per CDR3 protein comes from TCRdb applying MiXCR to the 5' RACE reads. The table lists some 32,000 distinct CDR3 sequences, approximately 5.9% of them singletons, with approximately 6.5% in the top ten. This specimen belongs to a study of early T cells in non-severe SARS-CoV-2 infection. The study's findings and limits: VDJdb-based annotation leaned toward anti-spike CD8 responses and missed private and CD4 specificities.

V was shortened by 2 bases and J by 3 bases, with 8 bases between the two germline ends. The CDR3 length is 13 residues. The germline CDR1 and CDR2 sequences are SGHVS and FNYEAQ. This receptor was taken from an adult who was a healthcare worker with PCR-confirmed SARS-CoV-2 infection or an uninfected control (not recorded which). The sequencing input was whole blood. This chain connects TRBV7-6 to TRBJ2-7, with D perhaps TRBD2 (5 bases). This CDR3 is CASSLHGDYEQYF. Here the CDR3 DNA reads TGTGCCAGCAGCTTACACGGGGACTACGAGCAGTACTTC.